These 14 T cell receptor beta chains came from one sample sequenced in a study of T cells in women clearing cervical HPV infection. Data came from immunoSEQ multiplex PCR; TCRdb stores just in-frame clones and leaves some out. The sample shows some 40,000 clones, and 6% to 8.5% sits with its ten largest clones. The source material was blood buffy coat. These TCRs come from a woman aged 18 to 75 with a cervical HPV16 infection that either progressed to CIN3+ or cleared (not recorded which).

CDR3 sequence: CASSFGGITDTQYF. The sequenced part of the CDR3 DNA is TGTGCCAGCAGCTTCGGGGGTATCACAGATACG. The V gene is TRBV5-4, the J gene TRBJ2-3; D is perhaps TRBD2 (6 bases). The DNA ends 3 residues before the CDR3 does, and the rest of the CDR3 is filled in from the germline J gene. The V end lost 2 bases, the J end lost 2 bases, and 9 bases lay between the germline ends. Germline assignment: CDR1 SGHNT and CDR2 YYREEE (reference sequence). The CDR3 length is 14 residues.

Comment on this clone: This same CDR3 is encoded by further DNA sequences in the sample. CDR3 in amino acids: CASSPRSAGHLNTIYF. Incomplete CDR3 DNA: TGTGCCAGCTCACCCCGCTCCGCAGGGCACTTAAACACC. This sequence joins TRBV18 and TRBJ1-3, with TRBD1 as a possible D gene (5 bases). The read ends 3 residues early relative to the CDR3; the germline J gene fills the gap. This CDR3 contains 16 residues. Germline CDR1 is KGHSH and CDR2 is LQKENI. V gave up 3 bases and J gave up 6 bases, with 18 bases separating them.

Points on this clone: The read stops 3 residues short of the end of the CDR3; the missing end is completed from the germline J gene. This chain connects TRBV2 to TRBJ1-4; a weak D match, TRBD1 (6 bases). The germline V gene encodes CDR1 SNHLY and CDR2 FYNNEI. V was pared by 5 bases and J by 7 bases, with 17 bases between. This CDR3 region has 15 residues. The CDR3 spells CASSPSTGPIEKLFF. The CDR3 bases that were read are TGTGCCAGCAGTCCCTCCACAGGGCCAATTGAAAAA.

With respect to this clone: Sequencing ends 3 residues short of the CDR3 end; the germline J gene provides the rest. The chain is built from TRBV7-6 and TRBJ2-1; the D is unclear. From germline, CDR1 is SGHVS and CDR2 FNYEAQ. This CDR3 has 13 residues. Between the trimmed V and J ends, which lost 5 bases and 5 bases, there was a span of 10 bases. The CDR3 DNA, read in part, is TGTGCCAGCAGCCCAACTCTAAACAATGAG. Its translation is CASSPTLNNE. The whole CDR3 protein is CASSPTLNNEQFF. Drawing the rest from reference TRBV7-6 and TRBJ2-1, the complete variable domain is GAGVSQSPRYKVTKRGQDVALRCDPISGHVSLYWYRQALGQGPEFLTYFNYEAQQDKSGLPNDRFSAERPEGSISTLTIQRTEQRDSAMYRCASSPTLNNEQFFGPGTRLTVL.

Points on this clone: The read ends 3 residues early relative to the CDR3; the germline J gene fills the gap. The chain recombines TRBV5-3 with TRBJ2-3; 9 bases fit TRBD1. TRBV5-3 is an ORF for which the function is uncertain. Trimming removed 4 bases from V and 6 bases from J; junction bases left unmatched: 15. CDR3 size: 17 residues. The sequenced CDR3 bases are TGTGCCAGAAGCGCGGACCGGGACAGGGAAGGGTTGGATACG. Translation: CARSADRDREGLDT. The whole CDR3 is CARSADRDREGLDTQYF.

Details on this clone: The CDR3 is cut off 3 residues early in the read; its end comes from the germline J gene. V usage is TRBV5-4 and J usage is TRBJ2-2; D is uncertain. The CDR3 sequence is 13 residues long. Germline V lookup: CDR1 SGHNT, CDR2 YYREEE (reference sequence). Trimming removed 0 bases at V and 6 bases at J, with 6 bases between. The DNA read from the CDR3 is TGTGCCAGCAGCTTGGTGGGCTCCGGGGAG. Translation gives CASSLVGSGE. The complete CDR3 reads CASSLVGSGELFF. Combining the CDR3 with reference TRBV5-4 and TRBJ2-2 gives the whole variable domain ETGVTQSPTHLIKTRGQQVTLRCSSQSGHNTVSWYQQALGQGPQFIFQYYREEENGRGNFPPRFSGLQFPNYSSELNVNALELDDSALYLCASSLVGSGELFFGEGSRLTVL.

Concerning this clone itself: Coverage ceases 3 residues before the CDR3 finishes, and the germline J gene fills in the end. The chain combines TRBV19 with TRBJ1-1; D is possibly TRBD1 (5 bases). CDR1 and CDR2 from the germline V gene are LNHDA and SQIVND (reference sequence). The length of the CDR3 is 14 residues. Trimming removed 3 bases from V and 4 bases from J, with 12 bases in between. CDR3 DNA (partial): TGTGCCAGTAGTATGGGATCGGGGGGCACTGAA. Translated, it gives CASSMGSGGTE. The whole CDR3 protein reads CASSMGSGGTEAFF.

As to this clone: The read ends 3 residues before the CDR3 terminus; that terminus is restored from the germline J gene. The chain is built from TRBV30 and TRBJ2-3, with 9 bases matching TRBD1. Germline CDR1 GTSNPN, CDR2 SVGIG (reference sequence). This CDR3 has 15 residues. The sequenced CDR3 bases are TGTGCCTGGAATACAGGGGGCGCGTCCAATCAGCCG. It specifies CAWNTGGASNQP. The CDR3 reads in full as CAWNTGGASNQPQYF.

Remarks on this clone: Read sequence stops 3 residues before the CDR3 end, and the germline J gene provides the missing end. The V and J genes are TRBV5-4 and TRBJ2-2, with 8 bases that match TRBD1. This CDR3 spans 15 amino acids. CDR1 is SGHNT, CDR2 YYREEE, per germline (reference sequence). The ends lost 4 bases at V and 2 bases at J; junction bases unmatched: 4. The CDR3 DNA, read in part, is TGTGCCAGCAGCCCAGGACAGGGTAACACCGGGGAG. Amino acid sequence: CASSPGQGNTGE. The whole CDR3 region reads CASSPGQGNTGELFF. Based on the CDR3 plus reference TRBV5-4 and TRBJ2-2, the full variable domain is ETGVTQSPTHLIKTRGQQVTLRCSSQSGHNTVSWYQQALGQGPQFIFQYYREEENGRGNFPPRFSGLQFPNYSSELNVNALELDDSALYLCASSPGQGNTGELFFGEGSRLTVL.

A word on this clone: Read coverage stops 3 residues before the CDR3 terminus; the germline J gene supplies the remainder. The rearrangement links TRBV20-1 to TRBJ2-5, with 7 bases aligning to TRBD2. CDR3 length: 13 amino acids. Germline-derived CDR1 and CDR2 are DFQATT and SNEGSKA (reference sequence). The V segment lost 5 bases and the J segment 5 bases; nucleotides outside the gene matches: 8. The DNA read from the CDR3 is TGCAGTGCTCCCCCGACTAGCAGGGAGACC. Translating gives CSAPPTSRET. The whole CDR3 region reads CSAPPTSRETQYF.

Partial CDR3 DNA: TGCAGCGTTGAAAAGAAAGGACACACGAGCTCCTACGAG. Protein sequence: CSVEKKGHTSSYE. The whole CDR3 protein reads CSVEKKGHTSSYEQYF. The V and J genes are TRBV29-1 and TRBJ2-7; D is perhaps TRBD1 (5 bases). The sequenced fragment ends 3 residues before the CDR3 boundary, so the rest is inferred from the germline J gene. The CDR3 runs to 16 residues. Germline assignment: CDR1 SQVTM and CDR2 ANQGSEA. V was clipped by 2 bases and J by 0 bases, with 17 bases between them.

Notes on this clone: The read finishes 3 residues shy of the CDR3 end, and the germline J gene is used to complete it. The chain employs TRBV7-9 and TRBJ2-4; D is possibly TRBD1 (6 bases). The CDR3 is 14 residues long. Germline V lookup: CDR1 SEHNR, CDR2 FQNEAQ (reference sequence). The CDR3 DNA, read in part, is TGTGCCAGCAGCTTATGGGACATAGACTATGGT. Protein: CASSLWDIDYG. The full CDR3 reads CASSLWDIDYGQYF.

As to this clone: The missing CDR3 end, 3 residues past where the read stops, is filled in from the germline J gene. The chain links TRBV6-2 or TRBV6-3 to TRBJ1-5; a weak D match, TRBD1 (6 bases). The CDR3 runs to 12 residues. Germline assignment: CDR1 MNHEY and CDR2 SVGEGT. V lost 6 bases to trimming and J lost 8 bases, with 11 bases between them. The DNA read from the CDR3 is TGTGCCAGCAGAACAGGGACGGAGCCC. Translation gives CASRTGTEP. The whole CDR3 is CASRTGTEPQHF.

About this clone itself: The missing CDR3 end, 3 residues past where the read stops, is filled in from the germline J gene. The rearrangement links TRBV10-3 to TRBJ1-6, with D possibly being TRBD1 (6 bases). The germline gives CDR1 ENHRY, CDR2 SYGVKD. Between the trimmed V and J ends, which lost 7 bases and 5 bases, there was a span of 9 bases. The CDR3 spans 13 residues. The CDR3: CAITQGNNSPLHF. CDR3 DNA, as far as it was read: TGTGCCATCACCCAGGGGAATAATTCACCC.